This T cell receptor beta chain comes out of a study of Graves' ophthalmopathy and Graves' hyperthyroidism. Study-level background: Peripheral blood was obtained at first diagnosis, ahead of any treatment.

The V gene lost 5 bases and the J gene lost 3 bases, with 13 bases spanning the gap. The CDR3 length is 14 residues. TCR beta CDR3 amplification used RNA transcripts. First-round RT-PCR relied on HTBI primers, and a second-round multiplex PCR came next. Via MiXCR, TCRdb re-called the multiplex PCR reads, giving one row per CDR3 protein. There are 350,000 to 450,000 distinct CDR3 sequences in the sample; approximately 16% occur only once, and 1.6% lies in the top ten. A few counts support this clonotype. The source of the PBMCs was less than 12 ml of fresh peripheral blood. V is TRBV12-3 or TRBV12-4 and J is TRBJ1-1; no clear D gene. Sequencing was done on a sample of peripheral blood. This sequence was found in a woman aged 18-29 years with Graves' ophthalmopathy. The CDR3 reads CASSPGLPDTEAFF. CDR3 in DNA: TGTGCCAGCAGTCCCGGCCTACCGGACACTGAAGCTTTCTTT.